This T cell receptor (beta chain) was captured in a study of breast tumors, draining lymph nodes, adjacent tissues. Study-wide points: Findings are consistent with lymph node origin and intratumoral expansion of most tumor T cells.

TCRdb redid the calling of the multiplex PCR reads with MiXCR, one entry per CDR3 protein. This table has about 130,000 distinct CDR3 sequences, about a fifth appearing once. Trimming stripped 0 bases from V and 7 bases from J, with 9 bases between. Germline CDR1 WNHNN, CDR2 SYGVQD (reference sequence). The CDR3 sequence is 13 residues long. The lymph nodes were axillary draining lymph nodes from breast cancer patients. This clonotype was found many times. Its antigen remains unidentified. Specimen: axillary lymph node tissue. This clonotype originated in a female donor with breast cancer. Some clones in this sample may be carry-over from other donors' samples. The rearrangement links TRBV10-1 to TRBJ1-2; D may be TRBD1 (5 bases). In DNA, the CDR3 is TGCGCCAGCAGTGAGTCCCAGGGACGTGGCTACACCTTC. This gives the protein CASSESQGRGYTF.